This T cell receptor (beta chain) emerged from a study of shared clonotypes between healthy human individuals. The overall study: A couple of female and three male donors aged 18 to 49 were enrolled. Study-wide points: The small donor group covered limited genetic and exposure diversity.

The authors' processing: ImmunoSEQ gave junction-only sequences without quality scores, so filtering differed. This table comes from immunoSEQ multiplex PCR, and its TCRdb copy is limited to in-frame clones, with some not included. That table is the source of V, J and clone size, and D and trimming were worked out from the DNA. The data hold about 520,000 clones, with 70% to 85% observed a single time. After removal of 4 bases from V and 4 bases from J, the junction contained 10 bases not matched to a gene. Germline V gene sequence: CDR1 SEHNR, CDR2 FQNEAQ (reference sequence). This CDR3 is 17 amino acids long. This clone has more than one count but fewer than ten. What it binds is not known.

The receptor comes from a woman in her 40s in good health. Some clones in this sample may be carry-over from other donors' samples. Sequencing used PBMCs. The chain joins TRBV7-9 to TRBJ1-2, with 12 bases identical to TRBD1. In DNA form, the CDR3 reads TGTGCCAGCAGCTCCACGGGGACAGGGGGCTTCCGCTATGGCTACACCTTC. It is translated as CASSSTGTGGFRYGYTF.